Shown below are 25 T cell receptor beta chains from a single sample sequenced in a study of blood T cell repertoires in COVID-19 (dated by TCRdb to the early 2020s). Libraries were constructed by the immunoSEQ multiplex PCR assay. TCRdb mirrors the immuneACCESS table, restricted to in-frame sequences. Some clones are absent from its copies; in checked studies, under half trace to an unresolved V gene, and the reason for the others is unknown. The sample table shows some 100,000 clones, and almost 80% are seen once. Roughly 15% of the sample is taken by the ten largest. Sequencing input: peripheral blood. The origin of the receptors is a human donor in a cohort sampled during active COVID-19.

This clone was found many times. The chain recombines TRBV6-5 with TRBJ1-2, with TRBD1 matching over 10 bases. The CDR3 is made up of 15 amino acids. Germline V CDR1 and CDR2: MNHEY, SVGAGI. The junction had 12 bases not matched to a gene; V was cut back by 6 bases and J by 8 bases. The CDR3, as DNA: TGTGCCAGCAGGCCCGGGGGACAGGGGCTGAGGGGCTACACCTTC. This translates into CASRPGGQGLRGYTF.

This rearrangement joins TRBV19 to TRBJ1-6, with 10 positions matching TRBD1. Germline V gene data show CDR1 as LNHDA and CDR2 as SQIVND (reference sequence). J gave up 2 bases and V 7 bases, and 5 bases lay outside the gene matches. This CDR3 comprises 16 residues. CDR3 nucleotide sequence: TGTGCCAGTACTACGGGACAGGGGACCTATAATTCACCCCTCCACTTT. Residues: CASTTGQGTYNSPLHF.

The genes are TRBV2 and TRBJ2-1, with 14 nucleotides matching TRBD2. Trimming at V came to 5 bases and at J to 15 bases, leaving 15 bases not matched to a gene. This CDR3 spans 16 amino acids. Germline V CDR1 and CDR2: SNHLY, FYNNEI. CDR3 region: CASSLSSGTSGSRPFF. CDR3 coding DNA: TGTGCCAGCAGTCTATCATCCGGGACTAGCGGGAGTCGTCCGTTCTTC.

The rearrangement joins TRBV19 to TRBJ1-2; D is perhaps TRBD1 (5 bases). The germline gives CDR1 LNHDA, CDR2 SQIVND (reference sequence). The CDR3 totals 11 residues. The V gene lost 8 bases and the J gene lost 4 bases, with 8 bases spanning the gap. CDR3 sequence (DNA): TGTGCCAGTTATGACAGCTATGGCTACACCTTC. Translating it yields CASYDSYGYTF. The whole variable domain, remainder taken from reference TRBV19 and TRBJ1-2, is DGGITQSPKYLFRKEGQNVTLSCEQNLNHDAMYWYRQDPGQGLRLIYYSQIVNDFQKGDIAEGYSVSREKKESFPLTVTSAQKNPTAFYLCASYDSYGYTFGSGTRLTVV.

This rearrangement joins TRBV19 to TRBJ2-6; maybe TRBD1 (6 bases). From germline, CDR1 is LNHDA and CDR2 SQIVND (reference sequence). The V end was cut by 3 bases, the J end by 4 bases, with 16 bases between. The CDR3 is 17 amino acids. CDR3 DNA: TGTGCCAGTAGTATCAGGGGAAGGATCGGGGGGGCCAACGTCCTGACTTTC. Encoded protein: CASSIRGRIGGANVLTF.

This clone was seen many times. This chain uses TRBV5-8 with TRBJ2-3; D gene unclear. The CDR3 extends over 11 amino acids. Trimming left V 2 bases short and J 8 bases short, with 6 bases between. Germline-derived CDR1 and CDR2 are SGHTS and YDEGEE. The CDR3 region has the DNA TGTGCCAGCAGCTTCTTGCGTACGCAGTATTTT. Its protein product is CASSFLRTQYF.

The chain carries TRBV30 and TRBJ1-1; no clear D gene. CDR3 length: 13 amino acids. Trimming took off 3 bases at V and 0 bases at J, with 8 bases between the two ends. Germline V CDR1 and CDR2: GTSNPN, SVGIG (reference sequence). The chain's CDR3 is CAWRVQMNTEAFF. Here the CDR3 DNA reads TGTGCCTGGAGGGTCCAGATGAACACTGAAGCTTTCTTT.

The chain employs TRBV18 and TRBJ2-2, with 7 bases that match TRBD1. The CDR3 length is 14 residues. The germline CDR1 and CDR2 sequences are KGHSH and LQKENI. After removal of 5 bases from V and 9 bases from J, the junction contained 9 bases not matched to a gene. The CDR3 DNA sequence: TGTGCCAGCTCAAGAACAGGGGACCTCAGGGAGCTGTTTTTT. This sequence encodes CASSRTGDLRELFF.

The chain recombines TRBV7-2 with TRBJ2-6; maybe TRBD2 (7 bases). Germline assignment: CDR1 SGHTA and CDR2 FQGNSA. CDR3 size: 18 residues. The V end lost 6 bases, the J end lost 0 bases, and 18 bases lay between the germline ends. The CDR3 sequence: CASRRGGGFSSGANVLTF. The CDR3 DNA reads TGTGCCAGCAGAAGGGGGGGAGGCTTCAGCTCTGGGGCCAACGTCCTGACTTTC.

This chain joins TRBV2 and TRBJ2-7; D perhaps matches TRBD1 (6 bases). This CDR3 is 13 amino acids long. Germline lookup yields CDR1 SNHLY and CDR2 FYNNEI. V was clipped by 5 bases and J by 6 bases, with 14 bases between them. CDR3 sequence: CASSLDRSREQYF. DNA for the CDR3: TGTGCCAGCAGTTTAGACAGGTCCCGCGAGCAGTACTTC.

The genes are TRBV30 and TRBJ2-7, with 7 nucleotides matching TRBD1. Trimming took 3 bases from V and 6 from J; bases not matched to a gene: 8. This CDR3 spans 13 amino acids. The germline V gene encodes CDR1 GTSNPN and CDR2 SVGIG (reference sequence). The CDR3 DNA follows: TGTGCCTGGAGAGAACAGGGGACGGGCGAGCAGTACTTC. It specifies CAWREQGTGEQYF.

This clone was seen more than once but under ten times. The V and J genes are TRBV7-9 and TRBJ1-6; D is possibly TRBD1 (6 bases). The CDR3 covers 14 residues. Looked up from germline, CDR1 is SEHNR and CDR2 is FQNEAQ (reference sequence). With 5 bases removed from V and 7 bases from J, the gap between germline ends came to 12 bases. CDR3 sequence (DNA): TGTGCCAGCAGCGCCGACAGGCAGAATTCACCCCTCCACTTT. Residues: CASSADRQNSPLHF.

The V gene is TRBV25-1, the J gene TRBJ2-3, with D perhaps TRBD1 (6 bases). V was shortened by 4 bases and J by 6 bases, with 17 bases between the two germline ends. Germline CDR1 and CDR2: MGHDK and SYGVNS. This CDR3 has 15 residues. The CDR3 nucleotides are TGTGCCAGCAGTGGAACACGTTCAGGGGTGGATACGCAGTATTTT. This gives the protein CASSGTRSGVDTQYF.

This clone was seen ten or more times. This chain connects TRBV4-2 to TRBJ1-2; D ambiguous. V was cut by 5 bases and J by 4 bases, with 23 bases left in between. This CDR3 has 17 amino acids. Germline V CDR1 and CDR2: LGHNA, YNFKEQ. CDR3: CASSARGHRHNTYGYTF. In DNA form, the CDR3 reads TGTGCCAGCAGCGCCCGAGGCCATAGGCATAACACCTATGGCTACACCTTC.

This clone turned up a few times. The V gene is TRBV5-1, the J gene TRBJ2-7, with 10 bases identical to TRBD1. Germline V gene lookup returns CDR1 SGHRS and CDR2 YFSETQ. The CDR3 spans 16 residues. Germline trimming cut 0 bases from V and 5 bases from J; bases unmatched to any gene: 8. The CDR3 loop is CASSLEGTGVGDEQYF. The CDR3 region has the DNA TGCGCCAGCAGCTTGGAAGGGACAGGGGTCGGGGACGAGCAGTACTTC. The complete variable domain, with remaining parts taken from reference TRBV5-1 and TRBJ2-7, reads KAGVTQTPRYLIKTRGQQVTLSCSPISGHRSVSWYQQTPGQGLQFLFEYFSETQRNKGNFPGRFSGRQFSNSRSEMNVSTLELGDSALYLCASSLEGTGVGDEQYFGPGTRLTVT.

This clone has only one observation. V is TRBV6-5 and J is TRBJ2-6; 7 bases agree with TRBD2. Germline-derived CDR1 and CDR2 are MNHEY and SVGAGI. V lost 4 bases and J lost 0; bases outside the gene matches: 3. The CDR3 contains 16 residues. The CDR3 is CASSWGGTSGANVLTF. Here the CDR3 DNA reads TGTGCCAGCAGTTGGGGGGGAACCTCTGGGGCCAACGTCCTGACTTTC.

The chain links TRBV10-3 to TRBJ2-7, with D perhaps matching TRBD1 (6 bases). CDR1 and CDR2 (germline): ENHRY, SYGVKD. The CDR3 is 14 amino acids. V shed 5 bases and J shed 0 bases, with 11 bases lying between them. The CDR3 spells CAISPTGSSYEQYF. CDR3 nucleotides: TGTGCCATCAGTCCTACAGGGAGCTCCTACGAGCAGTACTTC.

The chain couples TRBV6-5 to TRBJ2-1; TRBD1 aligns across 7 bases. Trimming removed 2 bases from V and 0 bases from J; junction bases left unmatched: 4. Germline CDR1 reads MNHEY; CDR2 reads SVGAGI. The CDR3 has 16 residues. CDR3 DNA sequence: TGTGCCAGCAGTTACAGGGGGCAGACCTCCTACAATGAGCAGTTCTTC. Translating it yields CASSYRGQTSYNEQFF.

V gene TRBV5-1 combines with J gene TRBJ1-1; D perhaps matches TRBD1 (5 bases). Germline CDR1 reads SGHRS; CDR2 reads YFSETQ. V was cut by 5 bases and J by 5 bases, with 25 bases left in between. CDR3 length: 17 amino acids. CDR3 DNA sequence: TGCGCCAGCAGTATGTACGGGGGAGAGGTGTTTGATACTGAAGCTTTCTTT. Translated, it gives CASSMYGGEVFDTEAFF.

This clone was seen only once. The genes are TRBV7-2 and TRBJ2-1; D remains ambiguous. Germline V lookup: CDR1 SGHTA, CDR2 FQGNSA. V lost 1 base and J lost 0, with 10 bases in between. The CDR3 spans 16 residues. CDR3 sequence reads: CASSLVALSSYNEQFF. CDR3 sequence (DNA): TGTGCCAGCAGCTTAGTGGCCTTAAGCTCCTACAATGAGCAGTTCTTC.

The CDR3 DNA follows: TGTGCCAGTAGTGAGGGCAGCCTAGCCAAAAACATTCAGTACTTC. Its protein is CASSEGSLAKNIQYF. This chain joins TRBV19 and TRBJ2-4, with D possibly matching TRBD2 (5 bases). V dropped 5 bases and J dropped 0 bases, with 11 bases sitting between them. Germline CDR1 LNHDA, CDR2 SQIVND (reference sequence). There are 15 residues in the CDR3.

This sequence joins TRBV19 and TRBJ1-6; D might be TRBD1 (5 bases). Germline CDR1 reads LNHDA; CDR2 reads SQIVND (reference sequence). There are 16 residues in the CDR3. Trimming cost V 7 bases and J 11 bases, with 24 bases left between them. The CDR3 DNA reads TGTGCCAGTACTGACCCAGGCCTCGGTTGGGGGGCACCCCTCCACTTT. Protein: CASTDPGLGWGAPLHF.

V usage is TRBV12-3 or TRBV12-4 and J usage is TRBJ2-5; 7 nucleotides agree with TRBD1. V shed 4 bases, J shed 6 bases, and the junction held 5 bases outside the gene matches. The CDR3 is made up of 13 amino acids. CDR3 in amino acids: CASSSDRVQTQYF. CDR3 nucleotides: TGTGCCAGCAGTTCCGACAGGGTTCAGACCCAGTACTTC.

Only one count was recorded for this clone. The chain carries TRBV18 and TRBJ2-1; 9 positions agree with TRBD2. J lost 6 bases, V lost 6 bases, and 6 bases had no gene match. Germline V gene sequence: CDR1 KGHSH, CDR2 LQKENI. This CDR3 spans 14 amino acids. Here the CDR3 reads CASSGGGRANEQFF. In DNA form, the CDR3 reads TGTGCCAGCTCCGGAGGCGGGAGGGCCAATGAGCAGTTCTTC.

This chain links TRBV28 with TRBJ1-2; no clear D. Germline V CDR1 and CDR2: MDHEN, SYDVKM. The V end lost 3 bases, the J end lost 5 bases, and 10 bases lay between the germline ends. CDR3 length: 13 residues. The CDR3 loop is CASSLEVGYGYTF. CDR3 sequence (DNA): TGTGCCAGCAGTTTGGAGGTAGGGTATGGCTACACCTTC.